The entry that follows covers one T cell receptor beta chain sequence. In the original workflow: Amplification from reference gene primers served as the basis for estimated nucleated cell counts. This table comes from immunoSEQ multiplex PCR, and its TCRdb copy is limited to in-frame clones, with some not included. V, J and clone size are those of that table, while D and trimming were read from the DNA. The sample has approximately 250,000 clones, approximately 88% seen once; the top ten hold over 2%. The CDR3 totals 13 residues. Germline loops: CDR1 SGHTA, CDR2 FQGNSA. With 5 bases clipped from V and 4 bases from J, the junction kept 3 bases outside the gene matches. This record comes from a study of blood T cell repertoires in COVID-19. Study-wide background: Italy, Spain and the United States were the sources of the convalescent and acute COVID-19 samples. PBMCs, B-cell-depleted T cells, or T cells were the source of the cDNA or gDNA that made up the material.

The J gene is TRBJ1-2, the V gene TRBV7-2; 8 bases align to TRBD1. The sequenced material came from PBMCs or T cells enriched from blood (not recorded which). The receptor was isolated from a woman between 40 and 55 years old with acute COVID-19. The CDR3 loop reads CASSDRGGYGYTF. The DNA for the CDR3 is TGTGCCAGCAGCGACAGGGGCGGCTATGGCTACACCTTC.